This T cell receptor (beta chain) derives from a study of pediatric ulcerative colitis. The survey-level immunoSEQ assay was used. Sequenced by immunoSEQ multiplex PCR; TCRdb stores in-frame clones only, minus some. The sample holds about 36,000 clones, 70% to 90% seen once. Trimming removed 5 bases from V and 3 bases from J, with 13 bases in between. The CDR3 contains 14 residues. Per germline, CDR1 MNHNS and CDR2 SASEGT. The chain has TRBV6-1 and TRBJ1-1; D uncertain. The material sequenced was blood. The TCR sequence derives from a girl between 5 and 17 years old with moderate ulcerative colitis. The CDR3 region has the DNA TGTGCCAGCAGTCCAGAGCGGAGGGACACTGAAGCTTTCTTT. Protein product: CASSPERRDTEAFF.